This T cell receptor beta chain was captured by sequencing in a study of T cell clonality in common variable immunodeficiency. At least ten counts were recorded for this clone. The read stops 3 residues short of the end of the CDR3; the missing end is completed from the germline J gene. Assay used: immunoSEQ multiplex PCR; TCRdb lists only in-frame clones, some missing. Observed are 35,000 to 55,000 clones, no singletons, with the top ten taking approximately 0.68%. The CDR3 sequence is 15 residues long. CDR1 is SGHAT and CDR2 is FQNNGV in the germline V gene. The V and J ends lost 5 bases and 0 bases respectively, with 10 bases between them.

The sequence was obtained from a person between 18 and 75 years old in good health. Sequencing was carried out using peripheral blood mononuclear cells. V is TRBV11-2 and J is TRBJ2-2, with TRBD1 as a possible D gene (6 bases). CDR3 DNA, as far as it was read: TGTGCCAGCAGCGCACGGACAGCGAACACCGGGGAG. It encodes CASSARTANTGE. The entire CDR3 reads CASSARTANTGELFF.